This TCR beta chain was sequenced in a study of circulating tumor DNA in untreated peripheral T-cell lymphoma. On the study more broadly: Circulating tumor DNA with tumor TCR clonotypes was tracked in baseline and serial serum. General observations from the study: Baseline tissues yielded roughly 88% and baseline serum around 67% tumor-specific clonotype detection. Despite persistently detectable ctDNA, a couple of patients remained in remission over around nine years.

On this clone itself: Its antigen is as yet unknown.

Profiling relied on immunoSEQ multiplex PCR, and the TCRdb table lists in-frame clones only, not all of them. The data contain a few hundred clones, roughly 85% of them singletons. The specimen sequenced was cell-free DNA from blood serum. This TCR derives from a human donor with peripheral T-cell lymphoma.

The CDR3 here is CASSPGTGGGEQFF. CDR3 bases: TGTGCCAGCAGCCCCGGTACAGGGGGCGGTGAGCAGTTCTTC. The genes are TRBV28 and TRBJ2-1; 9 positions match TRBD1. Germline V CDR1 and CDR2: MDHEN, SYDVKM. CDR3 length: 14 residues. V trimming: 6 bases; J trimming: 9 bases; junction bases outside the gene matches: 9.